The 22 T cell receptor beta chains below all came from one sample that was sequenced in a study of cytomegalovirus exposure and HLA in healthy donors. PCR was performed using 60 Vbeta and 13 Jbeta primers. Clones were read by immunoSEQ multiplex PCR, and TCRdb kept only the in-frame ones, dropping some. This table holds approximately 220,000 clones, less than 80% found once. Sequencing input: PBMCs. The source of these receptors is a girl aged 2 to 10 in good health and CMV-seronegative.

The chain recombines TRBV27 with TRBJ2-7; 10 nucleotides align to TRBD1. Germline V CDR1 and CDR2: MNHEY, SMNVEV (reference sequence). The V gene end was trimmed by 3 bases and the J gene end by 3 bases; junction bases not matched to a gene: 5. This CDR3 has 15 amino acids. CDR3 loop: CASSFSGQGGYEQYF. In DNA form, the CDR3 reads TGTGCCAGCAGTTTCTCCGGACAGGGGGGCTACGAGCAGTACTTC.

The chain has TRBV29-1 and TRBJ2-6, with D tentatively TRBD2 (5 bases). Germline lookup yields CDR1 SQVTM and CDR2 ANQGSEA. V was shortened by 4 bases and J by 2 bases, with 12 bases between the two germline ends. The CDR3 is 15 amino acids. CDR3 amino acids: CSVGSRDTGANVLTF. CDR3 DNA sequence: TGCAGCGTTGGATCGAGGGATACTGGGGCCAACGTCCTGACTTTC.

The rearrangement uses TRBV6-5 and TRBJ1-1; TRBD1 might be the D (6 bases). V was cut by 2 bases and J by 1 base, with 11 bases left in between. Looked up from germline, CDR1 is MNHEY and CDR2 is SVGAGI. The CDR3 length is 15 residues. CDR3 residues: CASSYGGARNTEAFF. CDR3 sequence (DNA): TGTGCCAGCAGTTACGGGGGGGCGAGGAACACTGAAGCTTTCTTT.

The chain combines TRBV29-1 with TRBJ2-1; a weak D match, TRBD2 (7 bases). The CDR3 is made up of 14 amino acids. V lost 6 bases and J lost 7, with 19 bases in between. CDR1 is SQVTM, CDR2 ANQGSEA, per germline. CDR3 sequence: CSVVTRGAANEQFF. In DNA, the CDR3 is TGCAGCGTCGTCACCCGGGGGGCGGCAAATGAGCAGTTCTTC.

The chain combines TRBV25-1 with TRBJ1-2, with 8 bases matching TRBD1. The CDR3 consists of 15 residues. V lost 2 bases to trimming and J lost 6 bases; unmatched junction nucleotides: 8. Germline lookup yields CDR1 MGHDK and CDR2 SYGVNS. The CDR3 DNA reads TGTGCCAGCAGTGAAGTCGGCAGGACAGGGAATGGCTACACCTTC. This sequence encodes CASSEVGRTGNGYTF.

J is TRBJ2-7 and V is TRBV9; the D is unclear. This CDR3 spans 15 amino acids. Trimming removed 0 bases at V and 0 bases at J, with 10 bases between. Germline V gene lookup returns CDR1 SGDLS and CDR2 YYNGEE. CDR3 DNA: TGTGCCAGCAGCGTAGGACAATTGAGCTCCTACGAGCAGTACTTC. Protein product: CASSVGQLSSYEQYF. The full variable domain, in which reference TRBV9 and TRBJ2-7 provide the parts outside the CDR3, is DSGVTQTPKHLITATGQRVTLRCSPRSGDLSVYWYQQSLDQGLQFLIQYYNGEERAKGNILERFSAQQFPDLHSELNLSSLELGDSALYFCASSVGQLSSYEQYFGPGTRLTVT.

V and J are TRBV5-1 and TRBJ2-5; 7 bases are shared with TRBD2. Trimming at V came to 5 bases and at J to 0 bases, leaving 4 bases not matched to a gene. The CDR3 contains 14 residues. From germline, CDR1 is SGHRS and CDR2 YFSETQ. This chain's CDR3 is CASSRGTNQETQYF. The CDR3 coding sequence is TGCGCCAGCAGTCGAGGGACTAACCAAGAGACCCAGTACTTC.

The gene calls are TRBV5-5 and TRBJ1-3; D is undetermined. Germline-derived CDR1 and CDR2 are SGHKS and YYEKEE (reference sequence). Trimming took 1 base from V and 4 from J, leaving 12 bases between them. This CDR3 comprises 15 residues. The CDR3 coding sequence is TGTGCCAGCAGCTTGTTTCCGGGAACGGGAAACACCATATATTTT. This encodes CASSLFPGTGNTIYF.

The chain has TRBV12-5 and TRBJ2-1; D is unresolved. This CDR3 spans 15 amino acids. V gave up 1 base and J gave up 5 bases, with 12 bases separating them. Germline CDR1 reads LGHNT; CDR2 reads FRNRAP. The CDR3 nucleotides are TGTGCTAGTGGTTTGGGTCCCCAGGTGAACAATGAGCAGTTCTTC. It encodes CASGLGPQVNNEQFF.

The V and J genes are TRBV4-1 and TRBJ2-7; 9 nucleotides line up with TRBD1. The CDR3 contains 14 residues. V dropped 3 bases and J dropped 3; count of bases not matched to a gene: 3. Germline CDR1 MGHRA, CDR2 YSYEKL. DNA of the CDR3: TGCGCCAGCAGCCACCGGGACAGGGTCTACGAGCAGTACTTC. This translates into CASSHRDRVYEQYF.

About this clone itself: Mismatch with germline at one junction end may stem from a read error. The V and J genes are TRBV7-9 and TRBJ2-1; TRBD2 might be the D (6 bases). Looked up from germline, CDR1 is SEHNR and CDR2 is FQNEAQ (reference sequence). The CDR3 consists of 13 residues. The CDR3 sequence is CASSSPGVNAQFF. The CDR3 DNA sequence: TGTGCCAGCAGCTCCCCGGGGGTTAATGCGCAGTTCTTC.

The chain recombines TRBV10-3 with TRBJ2-2, with 7 positions matching TRBD2. The germline V gene encodes CDR1 ENHRY and CDR2 SYGVKD. J gave up 4 bases and V 4 bases, and 12 bases lay outside the gene matches. The CDR3 has 17 residues. CDR3 in amino acids: CAISGERSGKPTGELFF. The CDR3, as DNA: TGTGCCATCAGTGGAGAGAGGAGCGGGAAACCCACCGGGGAGCTGTTTTTT.

V is TRBV20-1 and J is TRBJ1-2, with no clear D. The CDR3 loop spans 11 amino acids. Trimming pared 3 bases from V and 1 base from J, leaving 3 bases between. Germline V lookup: CDR1 DFQATT, CDR2 SNEGSKA (reference sequence). The CDR3 sequence: CSASLNYGYTF. CDR3 bases: TGCAGTGCTAGTCTTAACTATGGCTACACCTTC.

This chain connects TRBV18 to TRBJ2-1; possibly TRBD2 for D (6 bases). V lost 3 bases and J lost 4, with 13 bases in between. CDR1 and CDR2 from the germline V gene are KGHSH and LQKENI. The CDR3 extends over 15 amino acids. Here the CDR3 DNA reads TGTGCCAGCTCACCTCAGGGAGGAGATTACAATGAGCAGTTCTTC. Protein product: CASSPQGGDYNEQFF.

V and J are TRBV19 and TRBJ2-1; D is possibly TRBD2 (6 bases). The V gene's germline CDR1 is LNHDA and CDR2 SQIVND (reference sequence). CDR3 length: 13 residues. V was shortened by 10 bases and J by 5 bases, with 15 bases between the two germline ends. The CDR3 DNA follows: TGTGCCACTACCCGGGACTTCAACAATGAGCAGTTCTTC. Translating gives CATTRDFNNEQFF.

This chain uses TRBV4-1 with TRBJ2-5; 10 bases map to TRBD2. Trimming at V came to 5 bases and at J to 5 bases, leaving 14 bases not matched to a gene. Germline values: CDR1 MGHRA, CDR2 YSYEKL. The CDR3 totals 17 residues. CDR3 region: CASSEKGSGRAHETQYF. As DNA, the CDR3 is TGCGCCAGCAGCGAAAAAGGGAGCGGGAGGGCCCATGAGACCCAGTACTTC.

In regard to this clone: One end of the junction does not line up with germline, which may come from a read error. The V call is TRBV5-4, the J call TRBJ1-2; no clear D. There are 14 residues in the CDR3. The germline gives CDR1 SGHNT, CDR2 YYREEE (reference sequence). The CDR3 DNA reads TGTGCCGGCAGCCCACTAGACCGAGGCTATGGCTACACCTTC. Translation gives CAGSPLDRGYGYTF.

The chain combines TRBV29-1 with TRBJ2-3, with 7 bases matching TRBD2. J gave up 8 bases and V 4 bases, and 15 bases lay outside the gene matches. The CDR3 consists of 15 residues. Germline V CDR1 and CDR2: SQVTM, ANQGSEA. CDR3 in DNA: TGCAGCGTTGGGGGTCTAGCGGCAGCAATGGTTACGCAGTATTTT. Translation: CSVGGLAAAMVTQYF.

This clone was detected only once. This sequence joins TRBV4-1 and TRBJ2-4; 12 nucleotides line up with TRBD1. V shed 3 bases and J 3 bases; nucleotides not matched to a gene: 9. Germline V CDR1 and CDR2: MGHRA, YSYEKL. The CDR3 spans 18 residues. CDR3 sequence reads: CASSHLQGQGADKNIQYF. CDR3 nucleotide sequence: TGCGCCAGCAGCCACCTCCAGGGACAGGGGGCGGACAAAAACATTCAGTACTTC.

This clone has only one observation. This chain uses TRBV19 with TRBJ1-3; the D is unclear. V was shortened by 2 bases and J by 4 bases, with 6 bases between the two germline ends. This CDR3 is 13 amino acids long. The V gene's germline CDR1 is LNHDA and CDR2 SQIVND (reference sequence). This CDR3 is CASSIWPGNTIYF. The CDR3 DNA reads as TGTGCCAGTAGTATATGGCCGGGAAACACCATATATTTT. Filled out from reference TRBV19 and TRBJ1-3, the complete variable domain reads DGGITQSPKYLFRKEGQNVTLSCEQNLNHDAMYWYRQDPGQGLRLIYYSQIVNDFQKGDIAEGYSVSREKKESFPLTVTSAQKNPTAFYLCASSIWPGNTIYFGEGSWLTVV.

The chain recombines TRBV18 with TRBJ2-7, with 8 bases aligning to TRBD2. Looked up from germline, CDR1 is KGHSH and CDR2 is LQKENI. The CDR3 has 14 amino acids. After removal of 6 bases from V and 4 bases from J, the junction contained 8 bases not matched to a gene. CDR3 sequence (DNA): TGTGCCAGCTCGCCGCGAGCGGGAGATTACGAGCAGTACTTC. Translating it yields CASSPRAGDYEQYF.

V is TRBV5-3 and J is TRBJ1-2; TRBD1 matches at 7 bases. TRBV5-3 has ORF status, its function being uncertain. The CDR3 covers 14 residues. Trimming cost V 4 bases and J 6 bases; bases outside gene matches: 9. The CDR3 region is CARSKTGTVDGYTF. In DNA form, the CDR3 reads TGTGCCAGAAGCAAAACCGGGACAGTAGATGGCTACACCTTC.